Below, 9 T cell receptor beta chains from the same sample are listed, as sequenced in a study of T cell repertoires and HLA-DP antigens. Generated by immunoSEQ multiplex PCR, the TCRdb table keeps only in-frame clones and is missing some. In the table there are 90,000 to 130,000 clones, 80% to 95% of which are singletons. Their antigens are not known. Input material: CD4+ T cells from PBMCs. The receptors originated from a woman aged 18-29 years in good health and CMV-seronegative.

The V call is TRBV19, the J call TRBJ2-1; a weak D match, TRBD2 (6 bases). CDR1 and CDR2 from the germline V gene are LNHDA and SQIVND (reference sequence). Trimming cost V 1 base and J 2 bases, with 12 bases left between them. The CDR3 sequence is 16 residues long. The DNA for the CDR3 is TGTGCCAGTAGTATAGCCATGCTAGCGCCCTACAATGAGCAGTTCTTC. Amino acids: CASSIAMLAPYNEQFF.

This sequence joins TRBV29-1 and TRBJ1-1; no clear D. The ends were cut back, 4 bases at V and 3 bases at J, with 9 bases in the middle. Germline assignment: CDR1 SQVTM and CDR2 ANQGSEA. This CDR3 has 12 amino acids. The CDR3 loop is CSVVVGHTEAFF. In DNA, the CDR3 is TGCAGCGTTGTCGTGGGCCACACTGAAGCTTTCTTT.

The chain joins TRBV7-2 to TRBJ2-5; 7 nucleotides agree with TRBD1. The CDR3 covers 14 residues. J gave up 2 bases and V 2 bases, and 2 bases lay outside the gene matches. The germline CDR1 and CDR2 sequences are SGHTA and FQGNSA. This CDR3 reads CASSLSTGQETQYF. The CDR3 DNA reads TGTGCCAGCAGCTTATCGACAGGGCAAGAGACCCAGTACTTC.

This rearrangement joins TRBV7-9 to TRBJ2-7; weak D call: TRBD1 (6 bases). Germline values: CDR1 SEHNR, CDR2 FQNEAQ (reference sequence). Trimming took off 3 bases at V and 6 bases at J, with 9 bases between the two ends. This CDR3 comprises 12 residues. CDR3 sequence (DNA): TGTGCCAGCAGCTTTGGGACATCCGAGCAGTACTTC. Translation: CASSFGTSEQYF.

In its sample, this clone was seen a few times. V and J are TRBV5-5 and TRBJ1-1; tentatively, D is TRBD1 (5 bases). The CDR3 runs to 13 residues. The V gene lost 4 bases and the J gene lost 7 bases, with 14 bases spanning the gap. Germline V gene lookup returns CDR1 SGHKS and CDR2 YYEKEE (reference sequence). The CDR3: CASSLLGHNEAFF. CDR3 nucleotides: TGTGCCAGCAGCCTCCTTGGACATAATGAAGCTTTCTTT. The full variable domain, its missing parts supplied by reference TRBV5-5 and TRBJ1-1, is DAGVTQSPTHLIKTRGQQVTLRCSPISGHKSVSWYQQVLGQGPQFIFQYYEKEERGRGNFPDRFSARQFPNYSSELNVNALLLGDSALYLCASSLLGHNEAFFGQGTRLTVV.

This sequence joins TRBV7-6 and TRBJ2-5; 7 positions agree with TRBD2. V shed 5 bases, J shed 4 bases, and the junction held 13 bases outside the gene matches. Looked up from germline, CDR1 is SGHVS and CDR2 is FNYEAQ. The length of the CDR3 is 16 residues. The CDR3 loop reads CASSPLGEGGGETQYF. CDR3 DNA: TGTGCCAGCAGCCCTCTTGGGGAGGGCGGGGGAGAGACCCAGTACTTC.

CDR3 sequence: CASSTGQGSSYNSPLHF. For the CDR3, the DNA is TGCGCCAGCAGCACGGGACAGGGAAGCTCCTATAATTCACCCCTCCACTTT. V is TRBV5-1 and J is TRBJ1-6; 9 bases line up with TRBD1. The CDR3 is 17 residues long. Germline trimming cut 4 bases from V and 0 bases from J; bases unmatched to any gene: 5. Germline V gene lookup returns CDR1 SGHRS and CDR2 YFSETQ. The full variable domain, rest sourced from reference TRBV5-1 and TRBJ1-6, is KAGVTQTPRYLIKTRGQQVTLSCSPISGHRSVSWYQQTPGQGLQFLFEYFSETQRNKGNFPGRFSGRQFSNSRSEMNVSTLELGDSALYLCASSTGQGSSYNSPLHFGNGTRLTVT.

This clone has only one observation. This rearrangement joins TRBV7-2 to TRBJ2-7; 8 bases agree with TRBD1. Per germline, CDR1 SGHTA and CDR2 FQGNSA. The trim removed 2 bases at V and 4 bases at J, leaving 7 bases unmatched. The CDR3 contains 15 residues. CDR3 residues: CASSLQGAIGYEQYF. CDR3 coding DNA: TGTGCCAGCAGCTTACAGGGGGCGATTGGATACGAGCAGTACTTC. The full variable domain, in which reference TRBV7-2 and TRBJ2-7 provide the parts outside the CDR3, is GAGVSQSPSNKVTEKGKDVELRCDPISGHTALYWYRQSLGQGLEFLIYFQGNSAPDKSGLPSDRFSAERTGGSVSTLTIQRTQQEDSAVYLCASSLQGAIGYEQYFGPGTRLTVT.

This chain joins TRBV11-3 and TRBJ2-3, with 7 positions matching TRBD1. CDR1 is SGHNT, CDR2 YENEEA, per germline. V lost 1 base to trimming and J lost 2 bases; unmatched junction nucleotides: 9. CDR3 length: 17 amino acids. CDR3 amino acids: CASSLGTGTPITDTQYF. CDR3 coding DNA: TGTGCCAGCAGCTTAGGGACAGGAACACCTATCACAGATACGCAGTATTTT.